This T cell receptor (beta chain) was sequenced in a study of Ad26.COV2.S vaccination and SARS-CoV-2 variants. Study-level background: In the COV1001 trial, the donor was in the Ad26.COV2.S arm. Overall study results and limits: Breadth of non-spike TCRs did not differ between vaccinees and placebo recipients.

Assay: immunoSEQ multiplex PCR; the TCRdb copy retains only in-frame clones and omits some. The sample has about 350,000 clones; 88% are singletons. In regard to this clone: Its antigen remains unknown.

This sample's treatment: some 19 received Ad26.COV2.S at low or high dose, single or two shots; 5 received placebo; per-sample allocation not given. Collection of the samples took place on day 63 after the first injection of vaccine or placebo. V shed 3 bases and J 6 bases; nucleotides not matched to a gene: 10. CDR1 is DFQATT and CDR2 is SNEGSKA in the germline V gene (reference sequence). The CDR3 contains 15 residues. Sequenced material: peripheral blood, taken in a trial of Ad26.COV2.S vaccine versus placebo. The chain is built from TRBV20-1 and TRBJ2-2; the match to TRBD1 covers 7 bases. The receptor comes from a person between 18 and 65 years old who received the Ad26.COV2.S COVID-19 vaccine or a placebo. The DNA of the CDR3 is TGCAGTGCTAGTACGAACAGGGGACGTTCCGGGGAGCTGTTTTTT. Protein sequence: CSASTNRGRSGELFF.